This T cell receptor (beta chain) stems from a study of blood T cell repertoires in COVID-19. Background on the study: Sites in the United States, Italy and Spain provided acute and convalescent COVID-19 samples. From T cells, B-cell-depleted T cells, or PBMCs came the material, which was cDNA or gDNA.

How the authors handled the data: Nucleated cell counts were estimated from reference gene primer amplification. Here immunoSEQ multiplex PCR was the method, and the copy in TCRdb shows in-frame clones only, minus some. Clone size and the V and J calls come from that table; the DNA yielded D and trimming. The sample has over 40,000 clones, about 89% seen once. Germline lookup yields CDR1 SGHAT and CDR2 FQNNGV. The CDR3 loop spans 15 amino acids. The junction had 10 bases not matched to a gene; V was cut back by 5 bases and J by 8 bases. This clonotype originated in a human donor in a cohort sampled during active COVID-19. The sequencing sample was made of peripheral blood. This chain uses TRBV11-2 with TRBJ2-1, with 9 bases aligning to TRBD1. The CDR3 sequence is CASSRTGTGLYEQFF. CDR3 sequence (DNA): TGTGCCAGCAGCAGAACCGGGACAGGGTTATATGAGCAGTTCTTC.